The 22 T cell receptor beta chains below all came from one sample that was sequenced in a study of siplizumab effects on memory and regulatory T cells. Profiling relied on immunoSEQ multiplex PCR, and the TCRdb table lists in-frame clones only, not all of them. The data show roughly 80,000 clones, approximately 86% seen once. What was sequenced was Tregs sorted from blood. All receptors derive from a human donor in good health.

This chain connects TRBV9 to TRBJ1-2, with a weak D call TRBD1 (6 bases). The CDR3 sequence is 15 residues long. Germline V gives CDR1 SGDLS, CDR2 YYNGEE. The V end was cut by 3 bases, the J end by 8 bases, with 20 bases between. The CDR3 region has the DNA TGTGCCAGCAGCGAGCGGTCAGGGGCGTCGGGGGGCTACACCTTC. This gives the protein CASSERSGASGGYTF.

J is TRBJ2-7 and V is TRBV28, with TRBD1 matching over 7 bases. CDR1 and CDR2 (germline): MDHEN, SYDVKM. The CDR3 runs 11 residues. Unmatched junction bases numbered 2, after V lost 10 bases and J lost 2 bases. The CDR3 is CATDRAYEQYF. The CDR3 region has the DNA TGTGCCACTGACAGGGCCTACGAGCAGTACTTC.

CDR3 nucleotide sequence: TGCGCCAGCAGTGGTAACAGGGCGACCGGGGAGCTGTTTTTT. Amino acid sequence: CASSGNRATGELFF. The chain employs TRBV10-1 and TRBJ2-2, with TRBD1 as a possible D gene (6 bases). The V gene lost 4 bases and the J gene lost 5 bases, with 11 bases spanning the gap. Germline CDR1 and CDR2: WNHNN and SYGVQD (reference sequence). CDR3 length: 14 residues.

The chain has TRBV6-1 and TRBJ2-7, with D maybe TRBD2 (6 bases). V shed 1 base and J shed 5 bases, with 15 bases lying between them. The germline V gene has CDR1 MNHNS and CDR2 SASEGT. The CDR3 contains 15 residues. The CDR3 DNA reads TGTGCCAGCAGTGAAGTCCGTCATCGCGGGAACGAGCAGTACTTC. It specifies CASSEVRHRGNEQYF.

This clone was recorded once. CDR3 residues: CASRGVPDTQYF. The CDR3 region has the DNA TGCGCCAGCAGGGGGGTGCCAGATACGCAGTATTTT. V usage is TRBV5-1 and J usage is TRBJ2-3; D possibly matches TRBD1 or TRBD2 (5 bases each). This CDR3 comprises 12 residues. Germline CDR1 SGHRS, CDR2 YFSETQ. V lost 5 bases to trimming and J lost 4 bases, with 8 bases between them.

The chain recombines TRBV5-1 with TRBJ1-1; the match to TRBD1 covers 7 bases. The CDR3 is made up of 14 amino acids. V trimming: 4 bases; J trimming: 4 bases; junction bases outside the gene matches: 7. From germline, CDR1 is SGHRS and CDR2 YFSETQ. This chain's CDR3 is CASSQQGGGTEAFF. Written as DNA, the CDR3 is TGCGCCAGCAGCCAACAAGGGGGCGGCACTGAAGCTTTCTTT. Using reference TRBV5-1 and TRBJ1-1 for the parts outside the CDR3, the full variable domain is KAGVTQTPRYLIKTRGQQVTLSCSPISGHRSVSWYQQTPGQGLQFLFEYFSETQRNKGNFPGRFSGRQFSNSRSEMNVSTLELGDSALYLCASSQQGGGTEAFFGQGTRLTVV.

The genes are TRBV6-5 and TRBJ2-3; 10 bases are shared with TRBD2. Germline CDR1 is MNHEY and CDR2 is SVGAGI. Trimming removed 5 bases from V and 9 bases from J; junction bases left unmatched: 11. The CDR3 consists of 15 residues. CDR3 in amino acids: CASSTPGLATQTQYF. DNA for the CDR3: TGTGCCAGCAGTACACCGGGACTAGCGACTCAAACGCAGTATTTT.

This chain uses TRBV5-4 with TRBJ2-7; TRBD1 is a possible D gene (7 bases). This CDR3 is built from 14 residues. The V gene's germline CDR1 is SGHNT and CDR2 YYREEE (reference sequence). Trimming removed 0 bases at V and 3 bases at J, with 10 bases between. The CDR3 loop is CASSLAGGSYEQYF. CDR3 sequence (DNA): TGTGCCAGCAGCTTGGCAGGGGGGAGCTACGAGCAGTACTTC.

The rearrangement links TRBV11-1 to TRBJ1-1, with a tentative D call TRBD1 (6 bases). V was shortened by 1 base and J by 12 bases, with 9 bases between the two germline ends. In germline, CDR1 is SGHAT, CDR2 FQDESV (reference sequence). This CDR3 is 11 amino acids long. The CDR3 region is CASSLEGETFF. CDR3 nucleotide sequence: TGTGCCAGCAGCTTAGAGGGGGAAACTTTCTTT. The variable domain in full, with the rest retrieved from reference TRBV11-1 and TRBJ1-1, is EAEVAQSPRYKITEKSQAVAFWCDPISGHATLYWYRQILGQGPELLVQFQDESVVDDSQLPKDRFSAERLKGVDSTLKIQPAELGDSAMYLCASSLEGETFFGQGTRLTVV.

V and J are TRBV7-9 and TRBJ1-1; no clear D. The CDR3 has 13 amino acids. Germline CDR1 SEHNR, CDR2 FQNEAQ (reference sequence). V was cut by 5 bases and J by 4 bases, with 11 bases left in between. CDR3 region: CASSPQIRTEAFF. The CDR3 nucleotides are TGTGCCAGCAGCCCCCAGATTCGCACTGAAGCTTTCTTT.

The rearrangement joins TRBV15 to TRBJ1-6; no firm D call. CDR3 length: 15 amino acids. Germline V CDR1 and CDR2: LNHNV, YYDKDF (reference sequence). The ends were cut back, 5 bases at V and 8 bases at J, with 16 bases in the middle. The CDR3 loop is CATSGSPRDYSPLHF. The CDR3, as DNA: TGTGCCACCAGCGGTAGTCCAAGGGATTATTCACCCCTCCACTTT. The entire variable domain, with the rest obtained from reference TRBV15 and TRBJ1-6, is as follows: DAMVIQNPRYQVTQFGKPVTLSCSQTLNHNVMYWYQQKSSQAPKLLFHYYDKDFNNEADTPDNFQSRRPNTSFCFLDIRSPGLGDTAMYLCATSGSPRDYSPLHFGNGTRLTVT.

The chain combines TRBV7-6 with TRBJ2-5; 8 nucleotides line up with TRBD1. There are 14 residues in the CDR3. The J segment lost 2 bases and the V segment lost 4 bases, leaving 3 bases of the junction unmatched. Per the germline V gene, CDR1 is SGHVS and CDR2 is FNYEAQ. The CDR3 protein is CASSSQGAQETQYF. CDR3 DNA: TGTGCCAGCAGCTCGCAGGGGGCGCAAGAGACCCAGTACTTC.

The chain couples TRBV25-1 to TRBJ2-7; TRBD1 matches 7 bases. CDR3 length equals 16 residues. Germline CDR1 is MGHDK and CDR2 is SYGVNS. Unmatched junction bases numbered 12, after V lost 2 bases and J lost 5 bases. The CDR3 sequence is CASSEMLTGKEDEQYF. CDR3 bases: TGTGCCAGCAGTGAAATGTTGACAGGGAAGGAGGACGAGCAGTACTTC.

The V and J genes are TRBV4-2 and TRBJ2-4, with a weak D call TRBD2 (6 bases). The CDR3 extends over 17 amino acids. CDR1 LGHNA and CDR2 YNFKEQ come from the germline V gene. The V and J ends lost 3 bases and 2 bases respectively, with 17 bases between them. The CDR3 sequence is CASSHGEDQGTKNIQYF. The CDR3, as DNA: TGTGCCAGCAGCCACGGGGAGGATCAGGGAACCAAAAACATTCAGTACTTC.

The genes are TRBV7-6 and TRBJ2-5; D is possibly TRBD2 (6 bases). Germline V gene lookup returns CDR1 SGHVS and CDR2 FNYEAQ. Trimming took off 5 bases at V and 1 base at J, with 14 bases between the two ends. The CDR3 loop spans 15 amino acids. CDR3 sequence: CASSPLAGSQETQYF. In DNA, the CDR3 is TGTGCCAGCAGCCCTCTGGCGGGGAGCCAAGAGACCCAGTACTTC.

V is TRBV28 and J is TRBJ1-1, with no clear D. Germline V gives CDR1 MDHEN, CDR2 SYDVKM. Trimming left V 8 bases short and J 5 bases short, with 6 bases between. This CDR3 has 10 residues. Here the CDR3 DNA reads TGTGCCAGCGCAGAAACTGAAGCTTTCTTT. It is translated as CASAETEAFF.

The V gene is TRBV4-3, the J gene TRBJ1-2, with 8 bases matching TRBD1. This CDR3 has 15 residues. From germline, CDR1 is LGHNA and CDR2 YSLEER. V was pared by 2 bases and J by 5 bases, with 7 bases of the junction left unmatched. CDR3 loop: CASSQTGTGLYGYTF. CDR3 nucleotide sequence: TGCGCCAGCAGCCAAACCGGGACAGGCCTATATGGCTACACCTTC.

The chain couples TRBV6-1 to TRBJ1-1, with TRBD1 matching 10 bases. V shed 4 bases and J 6 bases; nucleotides not matched to a gene: 11. The CDR3 spans 16 residues. CDR1 is MNHNS, CDR2 SASEGT, per germline. The CDR3, as DNA: TGTGCCAGCAGTGGCGCGGGACAGGGGTTTTACGCTGAAGCTTTCTTT. It translates to CASSGAGQGFYAEAFF.

The rearrangement links TRBV18 to TRBJ1-3; D is undetermined. The CDR3 spans 17 residues. The germline V and J ends were trimmed by 0 bases and 4 bases, with 16 bases remaining between them. CDR1 is KGHSH, CDR2 LQKENI, per germline. The CDR3 loop is CASSPPNSPLVGNTIYF. The CDR3 DNA follows: TGTGCCAGCTCACCACCGAACAGTCCTCTCGTGGGAAACACCATATATTTT. The whole variable domain, remainder taken from reference TRBV18 and TRBJ1-3, is NAGVMQNPRHLVRRRGQEARLRCSPMKGHSHVYWYRQLPEEGLKFMVYLQKENIIDESGMPKERFSAEFPKEGPSILRIQQVVRGDSAAYFCASSPPNSPLVGNTIYFGEGSWLTVV.

V usage is TRBV28 and J usage is TRBJ1-5; 7 bases agree with TRBD1. The germline gives CDR1 MDHEN, CDR2 SYDVKM. CDR3 length equals 15 residues. Germline trimming cut 4 bases from V and 3 bases from J; bases unmatched to any gene: 6. CDR3 residues: CASSSDRVNNQPQHF. For the CDR3, the DNA is TGTGCCAGCAGTTCCGACAGGGTAAACAATCAGCCCCAGCATTTT.

The chain carries TRBV11-2 and TRBJ2-1; D is uncertain. Germline CDR1 is SGHAT and CDR2 is FQNNGV. The CDR3 covers 14 residues. Trimming left V 3 bases short and J 5 bases short, with 11 bases between. In nucleotides, the CDR3 is TGTGCCAGCAGCTTCTCACAGAAAAACAATGAGCAGTTCTTC. Translating gives CASSFSQKNNEQFF.

This chain uses TRBV2 with TRBJ2-3, with D hard to call. In germline, CDR1 is SNHLY, CDR2 FYNNEI. With 4 bases removed from V and 3 bases from J, the gap between germline ends came to 14 bases. The CDR3 is made up of 15 amino acids. For the CDR3, the DNA is TGTGCCAGCAGTGGTGTGGGTTTTGGGACAGATACGCAGTATTTT. Translation: CASSGVGFGTDTQYF.